In its sample, the clone carrying this T cell receptor (beta chain) was seen many times. This sequence may be a read error, since a much larger clone differs from it by one base. These data come from a study of prognosis after radiotherapy for stage I lung cancer. Amplification of the TCR beta CDR3 (from genomic DNA) was done by two-round multiplex PCR. Amplification during the initial PCR round employed primers specific to each TRBV and TRBJ gene. MiXCR was run by TCRdb on the multiplex PCR reads, yielding one entry per CDR3 protein. The profile shows about 13,000 distinct CDR3 sequences, about 50% of them singletons. CDR1 and CDR2 from the germline V gene are SNHLY and FYNNEI. The CDR3 consists of 15 residues. The V gene end was trimmed by 4 bases and the J gene end by 6 bases; junction bases not matched to a gene: 10.

The chain carries TRBV2 and TRBJ2-3, with TRBD2 matching over 7 bases. This TCR derives from a donor over 45 with non-small cell lung cancer. The sample was PBMCs, taken before or after stereotactic body radiation therapy (not recorded which). This CDR3 reads CASSASSGARDTQYF. The CDR3 region has the DNA TGTGCCAGCAGTGCCTCGAGCGGGGCTCGGGATACGCAGTATTTT. Combining the CDR3 with reference TRBV2 and TRBJ2-3 gives the whole variable domain EPEVTQTPSHQVTQMGQEVILRCVPISNHLYFYWYRQILGQKVEFLVSFYNNEISEKSEIFDDQFSVERPDGSNFTLKIRSTKLEDSAMYFCASSASSGARDTQYFGPGTRLTVL.